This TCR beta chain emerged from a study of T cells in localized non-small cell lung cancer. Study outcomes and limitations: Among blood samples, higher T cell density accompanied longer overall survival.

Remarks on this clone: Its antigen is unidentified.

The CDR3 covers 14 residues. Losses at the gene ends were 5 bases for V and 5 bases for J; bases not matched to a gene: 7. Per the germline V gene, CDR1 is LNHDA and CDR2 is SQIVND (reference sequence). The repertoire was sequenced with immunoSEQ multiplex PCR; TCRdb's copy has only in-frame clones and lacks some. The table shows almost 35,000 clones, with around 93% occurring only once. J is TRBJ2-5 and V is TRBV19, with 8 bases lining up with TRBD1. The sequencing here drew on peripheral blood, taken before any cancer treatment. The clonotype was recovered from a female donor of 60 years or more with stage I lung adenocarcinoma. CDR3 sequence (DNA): TGTGCCAGTAGTCCAAGGACAGGGAGGGAGACCCAGTACTTC. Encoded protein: CASSPRTGRETQYF.